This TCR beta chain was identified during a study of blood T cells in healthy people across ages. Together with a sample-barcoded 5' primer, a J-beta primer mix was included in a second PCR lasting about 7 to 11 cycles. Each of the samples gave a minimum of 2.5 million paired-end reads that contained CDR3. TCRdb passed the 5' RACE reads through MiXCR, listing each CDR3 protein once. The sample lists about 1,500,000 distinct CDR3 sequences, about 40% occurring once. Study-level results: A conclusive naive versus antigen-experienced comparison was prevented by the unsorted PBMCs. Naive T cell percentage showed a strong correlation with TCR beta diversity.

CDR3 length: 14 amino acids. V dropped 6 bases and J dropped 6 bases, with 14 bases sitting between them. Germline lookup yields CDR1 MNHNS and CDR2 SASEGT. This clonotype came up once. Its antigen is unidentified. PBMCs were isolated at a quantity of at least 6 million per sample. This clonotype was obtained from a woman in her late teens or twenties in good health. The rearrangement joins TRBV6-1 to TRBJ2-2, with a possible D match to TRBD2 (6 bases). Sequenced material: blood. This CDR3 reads CASRIRLGAGELFF. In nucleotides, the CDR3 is TGTGCCAGCAGGATACGACTAGGGGCCGGGGAGCTGTTTTTT.